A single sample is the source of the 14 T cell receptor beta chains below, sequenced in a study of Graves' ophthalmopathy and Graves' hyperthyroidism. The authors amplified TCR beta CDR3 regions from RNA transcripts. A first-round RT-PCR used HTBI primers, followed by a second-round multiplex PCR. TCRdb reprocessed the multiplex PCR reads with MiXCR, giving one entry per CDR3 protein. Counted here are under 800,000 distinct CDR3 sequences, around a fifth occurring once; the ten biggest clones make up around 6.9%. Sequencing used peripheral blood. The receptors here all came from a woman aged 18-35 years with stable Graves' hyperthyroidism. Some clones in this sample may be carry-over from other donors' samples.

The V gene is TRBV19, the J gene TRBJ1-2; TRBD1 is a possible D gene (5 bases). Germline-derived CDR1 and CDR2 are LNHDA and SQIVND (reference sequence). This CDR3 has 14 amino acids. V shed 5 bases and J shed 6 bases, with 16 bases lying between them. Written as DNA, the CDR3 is TGTGCCAGTAGTTTATACGGGGCCCTAAATGGCTACACCTTC. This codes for CASSLYGALNGYTF.

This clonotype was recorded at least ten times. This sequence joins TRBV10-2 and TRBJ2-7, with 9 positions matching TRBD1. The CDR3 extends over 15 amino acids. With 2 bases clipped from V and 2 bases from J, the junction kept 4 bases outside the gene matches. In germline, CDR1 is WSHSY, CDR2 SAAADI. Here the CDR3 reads CASSELGQGTYEQYF. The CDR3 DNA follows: TGCGCCAGCAGTGAGCTTGGACAGGGGACCTACGAGCAGTACTTC.

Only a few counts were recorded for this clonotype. The DNA for the CDR3 is TGTGCCAGCAGTGGCGGGACAGGAATTCAAGAGACCCAGTACTTC. Amino acids: CASSGGTGIQETQYF. The chain links TRBV12-3 or TRBV12-4 to TRBJ2-5, with 8 positions matching TRBD1. The trim removed 5 bases at V and 2 bases at J, leaving 7 bases unmatched. The CDR3 has 15 amino acids.

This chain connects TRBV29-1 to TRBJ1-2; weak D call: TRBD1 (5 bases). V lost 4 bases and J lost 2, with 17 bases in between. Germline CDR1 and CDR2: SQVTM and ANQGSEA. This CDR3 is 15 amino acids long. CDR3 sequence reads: CSVGAGAGSNYGYTF. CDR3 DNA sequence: TGCAGCGTTGGTGCCGGGGCAGGCAGCAACTATGGCTACACCTTC.

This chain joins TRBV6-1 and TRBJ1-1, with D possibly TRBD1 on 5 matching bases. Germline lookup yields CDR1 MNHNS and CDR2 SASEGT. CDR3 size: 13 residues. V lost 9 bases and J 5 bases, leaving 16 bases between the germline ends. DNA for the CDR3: TGTGCCAGTGAGAAAGGGCGGGGGACTGAAGCTTTCTTT. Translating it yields CASEKGRGTEAFF.

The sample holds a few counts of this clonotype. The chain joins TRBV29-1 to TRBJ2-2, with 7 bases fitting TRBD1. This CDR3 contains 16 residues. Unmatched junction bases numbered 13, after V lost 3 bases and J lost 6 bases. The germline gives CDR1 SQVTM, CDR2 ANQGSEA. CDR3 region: CSVEGRGYLSSGELFF. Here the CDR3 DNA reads TGCAGCGTTGAGGGCAGGGGGTATTTGAGCTCCGGGGAGCTGTTTTTT.

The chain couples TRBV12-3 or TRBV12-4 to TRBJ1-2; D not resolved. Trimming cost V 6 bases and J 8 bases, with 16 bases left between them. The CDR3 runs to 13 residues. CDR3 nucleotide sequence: TGTGCCAGCAGGGCACCTAACAACCTCGGCTACACCTTC. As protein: CASRAPNNLGYTF.

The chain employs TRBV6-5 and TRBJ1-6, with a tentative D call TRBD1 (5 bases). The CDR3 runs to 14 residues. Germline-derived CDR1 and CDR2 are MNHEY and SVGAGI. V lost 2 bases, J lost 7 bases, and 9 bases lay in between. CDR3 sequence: CASSYGGMNSPLHF. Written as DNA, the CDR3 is TGTGCCAGCAGTTACGGGGGGATGAATTCACCCCTCCACTTT.

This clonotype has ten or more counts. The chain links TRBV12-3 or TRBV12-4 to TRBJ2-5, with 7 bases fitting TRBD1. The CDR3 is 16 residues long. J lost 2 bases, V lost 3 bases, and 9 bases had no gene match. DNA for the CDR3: TGTGCCAGCAGTTTGATGGATGGCAGGGGGCAAGAGACCCAGTACTTC. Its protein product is CASSLMDGRGQETQYF.

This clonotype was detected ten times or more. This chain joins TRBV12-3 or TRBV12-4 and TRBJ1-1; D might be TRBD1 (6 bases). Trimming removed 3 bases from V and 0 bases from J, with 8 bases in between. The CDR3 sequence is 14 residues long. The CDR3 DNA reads TGTGCCAGCAGTTTTGGACAGATGAACACTGAAGCTTTCTTT. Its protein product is CASSFGQMNTEAFF.

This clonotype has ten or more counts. CDR3 residues: CASSIYGTASGSNQPQHF. CDR3 in DNA: TGTGCCAGCAGCATATACGGGACAGCTAGCGGGAGCAATCAGCCCCAGCATTTT. This chain uses TRBV11-2 with TRBJ1-5; 7 bases are shared with TRBD1. The CDR3 consists of 18 residues. Germline CDR1 SGHAT, CDR2 FQNNGV. Trimming took 5 bases from V and 1 from J; bases not matched to a gene: 14.

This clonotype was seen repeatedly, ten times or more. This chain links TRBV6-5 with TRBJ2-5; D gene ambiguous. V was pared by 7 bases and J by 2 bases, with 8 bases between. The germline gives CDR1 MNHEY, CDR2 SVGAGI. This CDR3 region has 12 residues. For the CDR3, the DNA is TGTGCCAGCAACCTTAAGCAAGAGACCCAGTACTTC. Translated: CASNLKQETQYF.

CDR3 region: CASFLPSGANVLTF. The CDR3 DNA reads as TGTGCCAGCTTCCTACCCTCTGGGGCCAACGTCCTGACTTTC. J is TRBJ2-6 and V is TRBV18; D uncertain. V lost 7 bases to trimming and J lost 0 bases, with 7 bases between them. The CDR3 has 14 residues. Looked up from germline, CDR1 is KGHSH and CDR2 is LQKENI.

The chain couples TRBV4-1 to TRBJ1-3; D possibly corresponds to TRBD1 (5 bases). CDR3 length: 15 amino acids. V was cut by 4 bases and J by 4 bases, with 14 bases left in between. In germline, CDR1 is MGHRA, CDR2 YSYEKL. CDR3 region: CASSRGRGSGNTIYF. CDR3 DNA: TGCGCCAGCAGCCGGGGCAGAGGATCCGGAAACACCATATATTTT.